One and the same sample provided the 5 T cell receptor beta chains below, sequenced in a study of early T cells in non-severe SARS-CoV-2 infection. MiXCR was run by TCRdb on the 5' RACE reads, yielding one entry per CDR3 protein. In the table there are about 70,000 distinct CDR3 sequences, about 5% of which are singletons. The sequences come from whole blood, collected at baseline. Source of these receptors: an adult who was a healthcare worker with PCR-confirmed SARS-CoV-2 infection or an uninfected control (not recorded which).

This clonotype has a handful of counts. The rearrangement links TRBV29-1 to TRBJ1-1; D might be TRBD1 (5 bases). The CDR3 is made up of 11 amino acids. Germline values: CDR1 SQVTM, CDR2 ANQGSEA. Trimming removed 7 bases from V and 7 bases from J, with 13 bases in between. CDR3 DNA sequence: TGCAGCGAACACCCGAGGGGTGAAGCTTTCTTT. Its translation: CSEHPRGEAFF.

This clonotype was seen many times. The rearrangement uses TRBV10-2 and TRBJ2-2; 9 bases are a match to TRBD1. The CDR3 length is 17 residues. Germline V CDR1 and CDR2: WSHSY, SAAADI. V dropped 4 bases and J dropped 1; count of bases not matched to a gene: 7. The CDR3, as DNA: TGCGCCAGCAGTGGTCCCGGGGACAGGGTGAACACCGGGGAGCTGTTTTTT. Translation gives CASSGPGDRVNTGELFF.

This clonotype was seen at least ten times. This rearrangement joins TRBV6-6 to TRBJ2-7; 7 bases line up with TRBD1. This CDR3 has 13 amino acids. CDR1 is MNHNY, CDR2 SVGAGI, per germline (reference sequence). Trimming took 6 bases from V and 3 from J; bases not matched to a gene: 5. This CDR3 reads CASSQGQSYEQYF. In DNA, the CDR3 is TGTGCCAGCAGCCAGGGACAGAGCTACGAGCAGTACTTC.

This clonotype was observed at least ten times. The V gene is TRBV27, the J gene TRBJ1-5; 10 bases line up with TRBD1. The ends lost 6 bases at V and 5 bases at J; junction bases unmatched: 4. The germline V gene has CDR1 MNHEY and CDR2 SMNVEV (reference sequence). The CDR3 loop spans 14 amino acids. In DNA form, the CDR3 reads TGTGCCAGCAGGGACAGGGGGTTGTATCAGCCCCAGCATTTT. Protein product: CASRDRGLYQPQHF.

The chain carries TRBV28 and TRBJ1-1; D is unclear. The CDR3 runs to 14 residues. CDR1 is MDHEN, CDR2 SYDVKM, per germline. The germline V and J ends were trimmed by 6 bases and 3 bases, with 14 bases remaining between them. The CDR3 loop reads CASSADQTDTEAFF. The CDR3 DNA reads TGTGCCAGCAGCGCCGATCAGACTGACACTGAAGCTTTCTTT.